The next 23 T cell receptor beta chains were all read from a single sample in a study of T-cell reconstitution after alpha-beta-depleted transplantation in children. It was with unique molecular identifiers that the TCRbeta library was prepared. TCRdb re-derived calls from the PCR reads in MiXCR, one entry per CDR3 protein. Counted here are roughly 250,000 distinct CDR3 sequences, approximately 8% occurring once; the ten biggest clones make up just under 6.5%. The sequenced sample was PBMCs, mostly from graft donor cells, obtained 180 days after TCRalphabeta/CD19-depleted stem cell transplant. Every receptor here comes from a male patient between 10 and 17 years old who had a stem cell transplant for acute lymphoblastic leukemia, so the T cells may come from the graft donor.

This clonotype was found many times. V gene TRBV20-1 combines with J gene TRBJ2-7; D possibly uses TRBD1 or TRBD2 (6 bases each). The V end lost 7 bases, the J end lost 2 bases, and 9 bases lay between the germline ends. The CDR3 contains 11 residues. CDR1 and CDR2 from the germline V gene are DFQATT and SNEGSKA (reference sequence). Here the CDR3 reads CSGGATYEQYF. The CDR3 nucleotides read TGCAGTGGGGGGGCGACCTACGAGCAGTACTTC.

This clonotype was observed many times. In nucleotides, the CDR3 is TGCAGTGCTAGAGATGTCCCGGCATACACTGAAGCTTTCTTT. Translated: CSARDVPAYTEAFF. The chain joins TRBV20-1 to TRBJ1-1; D call uncertain. Germline CDR1 and CDR2: DFQATT and SNEGSKA (reference sequence). CDR3 length: 14 residues. V was shortened by 0 bases and J by 3 bases, with 11 bases between the two germline ends.

This clonotype was seen repeatedly, ten times or more. The V call is TRBV2, the J call TRBJ1-2; perhaps TRBD1 as D (5 bases). Looked up from germline, CDR1 is SNHLY and CDR2 is FYNNEI. The CDR3 loop spans 14 amino acids. The V gene lost 4 bases and the J gene lost 5 bases, with 14 bases spanning the gap. The CDR3 region has the DNA TGTGCCAGCAGTGGGGGCTCTGGGGGTTATGGCTACACCTTC. The encoded protein is CASSGGSGGYGYTF.

The V and J genes are TRBV20-1 and TRBJ2-1; possible D gene TRBD1, 6 bases. This CDR3 comprises 13 residues. V dropped 3 bases and J dropped 5 bases, with 11 bases sitting between them. The germline V gene encodes CDR1 DFQATT and CDR2 SNEGSKA (reference sequence). CDR3 sequence: CSASFRGDNEQFF. CDR3 nucleotides: TGCAGTGCTAGCTTCAGGGGCGACAATGAGCAGTTCTTC.

This clonotype was observed at least ten times. This chain connects TRBV27 to TRBJ1-1; D is possibly TRBD1 (5 bases). V lost 0 bases and J lost 4, with 12 bases in between. Germline lookup yields CDR1 MNHEY and CDR2 SMNVEV (reference sequence). This CDR3 comprises 15 residues. The CDR3 DNA reads TGTGCCAGCAGTTTATCTCAGGGAAGTCGCACTGAAGCTTTCTTT. It encodes CASSLSQGSRTEAFF.

This clonotype was recorded many times. The rearrangement links TRBV5-1 to TRBJ2-2, with 13 bases lining up with TRBD2. Germline CDR1 is SGHRS and CDR2 is YFSETQ. The CDR3 consists of 19 residues. J gave up 1 base and V 4 bases, and 10 bases lay outside the gene matches. The CDR3 is CASSPRLAGGLLNTGELFF. In DNA form, the CDR3 reads TGCGCCAGCAGCCCCCGACTAGCGGGGGGCCTTCTGAACACCGGGGAGCTGTTTTTT.

This clonotype was recorded a few times. The DNA of the CDR3 is TGTGCCAGCAGCGTAACCGGGACAGTCACAGATACGCAGTATTTT. This gives the protein CASSVTGTVTDTQYF. The chain joins TRBV9 to TRBJ2-3; TRBD1 aligns across 7 bases. J was trimmed by 2 bases and V by 1 base; bases with no gene match: 4. The CDR3 is 15 residues long. Germline loops: CDR1 SGDLS, CDR2 YYNGEE.

This clonotype was detected many times. This chain joins TRBV29-1 and TRBJ2-4; 7 nucleotides line up with TRBD2. V lost 6 bases and J lost 7; bases outside the gene matches: 6. From germline, CDR1 is SQVTM and CDR2 ANQGSEA. CDR3 length: 12 residues. The CDR3 here is CSVGVGGNIQYF. The CDR3 bases are TGCAGCGTGGGGGTGGGGGGGAACATTCAGTACTTC.

The table lists this clonotype with many counts. The chain links TRBV27 to TRBJ2-5, with a weak D call TRBD2 (6 bases). V was pared by 5 bases and J by 6 bases, with 13 bases between. The CDR3 has 13 residues. From germline, CDR1 is MNHEY and CDR2 SMNVEV (reference sequence). This CDR3 is CASSPGGGKTQYF. For the CDR3, the DNA is TGTGCCAGCAGTCCGGGTGGGGGGAAGACCCAGTACTTC.

This clonotype was detected ten times or more. V gene TRBV12-3 or TRBV12-4 combines with J gene TRBJ1-4; a weak D match, TRBD1 (6 bases). The CDR3 is made up of 14 amino acids. V lost 6 bases to trimming and J lost 10 bases, with 18 bases between them. CDR3 bases: TGTGCCAGCAGCCGTAGGGGGGTTAGGGGAAAACTGTTTTTT. Encoded protein: CASSRRGVRGKLFF.

This clonotype has ten or more counts. The chain recombines TRBV7-8 with TRBJ1-5; D is ambiguous. V dropped 1 base and J dropped 0 bases, with 13 bases sitting between them. The germline CDR1 and CDR2 sequences are SGHVS and FQNEAQ. The CDR3 runs to 17 residues. Here the CDR3 DNA reads TGTGCCAGCAGCTTAGGTACCGCCTCTCTTAGCAATCAGCCCCAGCATTTT. This translates into CASSLGTASLSNQPQHF.

This clonotype was observed many times. V and J are TRBV4-3 and TRBJ2-1; TRBD2 is a possible D gene (5 bases). V was cut by 0 bases and J by 5 bases, with 11 bases left in between. Per germline, CDR1 LGHNA and CDR2 YSLEER. The CDR3 extends over 15 amino acids. The CDR3 here is CASSQEDPADNEQFF. CDR3 DNA sequence: TGCGCCAGCAGCCAAGAAGATCCAGCGGACAATGAGCAGTTCTTC.

The V and J genes are TRBV14 and TRBJ2-2, with TRBD2 matching over 7 bases. In germline, CDR1 is SGHDN, CDR2 FVKESK. The CDR3 runs 14 residues. Trimming cost V 4 bases and J 5 bases; bases outside gene matches: 4. The CDR3 DNA follows: TGTGCCAGCAGCCGCGGACTAGGGACCGGGGAGCTGTTTTTT. It is translated as CASSRGLGTGELFF.

This clonotype came up a few times. V gene TRBV20-1 combines with J gene TRBJ2-1; D not resolved. The CDR3 spans 14 residues. V lost 6 bases and J lost 4, with 16 bases in between. Germline V CDR1 and CDR2: DFQATT, SNEGSKA (reference sequence). CDR3 in amino acids: CSASYIPIYNEQFF. The DNA of the CDR3 is TGCAGTGCCTCATACATACCAATATACAATGAGCAGTTCTTC.

This clonotype came up many times. The V gene is TRBV20-1, the J gene TRBJ2-2; the D call may be TRBD1 or TRBD2 (5 bases each). This CDR3 is built from 14 residues. Trimming stripped 0 bases from V and 4 bases from J, with 9 bases between. Germline CDR1 is DFQATT and CDR2 is SNEGSKA (reference sequence). CDR3 DNA sequence: TGCAGTGCTAGAGATGTTGGGGGCACCGGGGAGCTGTTTTTT. It specifies CSARDVGGTGELFF.

This clonotype was observed at least ten times. V is TRBV12-3 or TRBV12-4 and J is TRBJ1-1; D is unclear. The CDR3 consists of 12 residues. V shed 3 bases and J shed 10 bases, with 12 bases lying between them. As DNA, the CDR3 is TGTGCCAGCAGTTTTTCGGGAATGGTAGCTTTCTTT. Translation: CASSFSGMVAFF.

This clonotype was seen ten or more times. The chain joins TRBV18 to TRBJ2-7, with 7 nucleotides matching TRBD1. The CDR3 is made up of 11 amino acids. V shed 5 bases, J shed 9 bases, and the junction held 4 bases outside the gene matches. Germline V gene lookup returns CDR1 KGHSH and CDR2 LQKENI. CDR3 protein: CASSSQGRQYF. CDR3 DNA sequence: TGTGCCAGCTCATCACAGGGGAGGCAGTACTTC.

This clonotype was counted ten times or more. V and J are TRBV18 and TRBJ2-4; maybe TRBD1 (6 bases). This CDR3 comprises 19 residues. The germline gives CDR1 KGHSH, CDR2 LQKENI. Trimming took 4 bases from V and 0 from J, leaving 22 bases between them. CDR3 in amino acids: CASSLQGQAPLLAKNIQYF. For the CDR3, the DNA is TGTGCCAGCTCACTACAGGGTCAAGCCCCACTCTTAGCCAAAAACATTCAGTACTTC.

This clonotype was observed at least ten times. V gene TRBV24-1 combines with J gene TRBJ2-1; 8 nucleotides match TRBD2. Germline V lookup: CDR1 KGHDR, CDR2 SFDVKD. The CDR3 is 17 amino acids. With V trimmed by 3 bases and J by 0 bases, 6 bases remained unmatched. CDR3 region: CATSDRTSMSSYNEQFF. The CDR3 nucleotides are TGTGCCACCAGTGATAGGACTAGCATGAGCTCCTACAATGAGCAGTTCTTC.

The table lists this clonotype with many counts. The V gene is TRBV20-1, the J gene TRBJ2-2; 9 bases align to TRBD1. CDR1 is DFQATT, CDR2 SNEGSKA, per germline (reference sequence). V was pared by 4 bases and J by 3 bases, with 3 bases of the junction left unmatched. CDR3 length: 14 amino acids. CDR3 loop: CSANRGRYTGELFF. For the CDR3, the DNA is TGCAGTGCTAACAGGGGGCGTTACACCGGGGAGCTGTTTTTT.

This clonotype was seen ten or more times. This chain uses TRBV7-4 with TRBJ1-5; D is perhaps TRBD1 (5 bases). The CDR3 covers 18 residues. Germline loops: CDR1 SGHVT, CDR2 SQSDAQ. V shed 1 base and J shed 7 bases, with 23 bases lying between them. DNA for the CDR3: TGTGCCAGCAGCTTAGTCGGCGCGGGACTCCCAGTCGTACAGCCCCAGCATTTT. It is translated as CASSLVGAGLPVVQPQHF.

This clonotype was counted at least ten times. V gene TRBV29-1 combines with J gene TRBJ2-3, with TRBD2 matching 11 bases. CDR1 is SQVTM, CDR2 ANQGSEA, per germline. This CDR3 has 16 amino acids. V shed 2 bases, J shed 2 bases, and the junction held 6 bases outside the gene matches. The CDR3 loop reads CSVELAGGPLTDTQYF. The CDR3 nucleotides read TGCAGCGTTGAATTAGCGGGGGGGCCCCTCACAGATACGCAGTATTTT.

The table lists this clonotype with many counts. This chain connects TRBV7-9 to TRBJ2-2; no reliable D call. The CDR3 loop spans 17 amino acids. From germline, CDR1 is SEHNR and CDR2 FQNEAQ (reference sequence). The V gene lost 5 bases and the J gene lost 1 base, with 17 bases spanning the gap. The CDR3 protein is CASSPANSGENTGELFF. Written as DNA, the CDR3 is TGTGCCAGCAGCCCAGCCAACTCCGGAGAGAACACCGGGGAGCTGTTTTTT. Using reference TRBV7-9 and TRBJ2-2 for the parts outside the CDR3, the full variable domain is DTGVSQNPRHKITKRGQNVTFRCDPISEHNRLYWYRQTLGQGPEFLTYFQNEAQLEKSRLLSDRFSAERPKGSFSTLEIQRTEQGDSAMYLCASSPANSGENTGELFFGEGSRLTVL.